The 5 T cell receptor beta chains below come from one sample, sequenced in a study of blood T cells in healthy people across ages. A J-beta primer mix and a sample-barcoded 5' primer were used in a second PCR of roughly 6 to 11 cycles. MiXCR, run by TCRdb on the 5' RACE reads, gives a single entry per CDR3 protein. Of 1.5 million to 1.8 million distinct CDR3 sequences listed, approximately 42% are singletons. Specimen: blood. These receptors all come from a woman aged 18-30 years in good health.

This clonotype turned up a few times. The rearrangement links TRBV12-3 or TRBV12-4 to TRBJ1-2; 7 nucleotides line up with TRBD1. Germline trimming cut 2 bases from V and 5 bases from J; bases unmatched to any gene: 11. The CDR3 loop spans 16 amino acids. The CDR3 protein is CASSLTGQVMGYGYTF. CDR3 bases: TGTGCCAGCAGTTTAACCGGACAGGTGATGGGGTATGGCTACACCTTC.

This clonotype was seen a few times. This chain links TRBV7-2 with TRBJ2-1; possible D gene TRBD2, 5 bases. The CDR3 runs to 15 residues. Trimming shortened V by 2 bases and J by 13 bases, and 21 bases separated the two germline ends. From germline, CDR1 is SGHTA and CDR2 FQGNSA. The CDR3 sequence is CASSLYREGVKTQFF. As DNA, the CDR3 is TGTGCCAGCAGCTTATATCGTGAGGGAGTAAAGACCCAGTTCTTC.

This clonotype appeared many times. The V gene is TRBV7-2, the J gene TRBJ2-5; 9 bases are a match to TRBD2. The J call may be incorrect, as the DNA end agrees better with TRBJ2-7. This CDR3 region has 14 residues. Germline assignment: CDR1 SGHTA and CDR2 FQGNSA. The CDR3 protein is CASSPLAGVYEQYF. CDR3 nucleotides: TGTGCCAGCAGTCCTTTAGCGGGAGTCTACGAGCAGTACTTC.

V is TRBV9 and J is TRBJ2-7; D unresolved. V gave up 0 bases and J gave up 1 base, with 8 bases separating them. This CDR3 has 14 residues. The V gene's germline CDR1 is SGDLS and CDR2 YYNGEE. DNA for the CDR3: TGTGCCAGCAGCGTAGTTGAAAATTCCTACGAGCAGTACTTC. This encodes CASSVVENSYEQYF.

This clonotype occurred a few times. The genes are TRBV19 and TRBJ2-2; 8 bases match TRBD1. This CDR3 comprises 13 residues. The J segment lost 7 bases and the V segment lost 5 bases, leaving 3 bases of the junction unmatched. Germline V gene sequence: CDR1 LNHDA, CDR2 SQIVND (reference sequence). CDR3 loop: CASSGTGVGELFF. The CDR3 DNA sequence: TGTGCCAGTAGTGGGACAGGTGTCGGGGAGCTGTTTTTT.